The 22 T cell receptor beta chains below come from one sample, sequenced in a study of T cells in Graves' hyperthyroidism and ophthalmopathy. It was RNA transcripts that yielded the amplified TCR beta CDR3 regions. TCR CDR3 regions were first amplified by RT-PCR with HTBI primers. TCRdb reanalysed the multiplex PCR reads using MiXCR and keeps one entry per CDR3 protein. The sample contains about 400,000 distinct CDR3 sequences, more than 13% of which appear only once. Sequenced sample: blood. These receptor sequences come from a woman aged 25 to 39 with Graves' hyperthyroidism.

This clonotype was picked up many times. The chain is built from TRBV7-2 and TRBJ2-7; no firm D call. V was pared by 5 bases and J by 0 bases, with 14 bases between. Germline-derived CDR1 and CDR2 are SGHTA and FQGNSA. The CDR3 spans 15 residues. This CDR3 is CASSRTQNPSYEQYF. Written as DNA, the CDR3 is TGTGCCAGCAGCCGGACCCAGAACCCCTCCTACGAGCAGTACTTC.

The V gene is TRBV11-2, the J gene TRBJ2-2; D uncertain. V shed 5 bases and J shed 2 bases, with 18 bases lying between them. The germline gives CDR1 SGHAT, CDR2 FQNNGV. The CDR3 sequence is 17 residues long. This chain's CDR3 is CASSRHRNTLNTGELFF. Here the CDR3 DNA reads TGTGCCAGCAGCCGACATAGGAATACCCTAAACACCGGGGAGCTGTTTTTT.

This clonotype was counted many times. The CDR3 region has the DNA TGTGCCTGGACCGTGGGGAGGGACTATGGCTACACCTTC. Its translation: CAWTVGRDYGYTF. The chain joins TRBV30 to TRBJ1-2; no reliable D call. CDR3 length: 13 amino acids. Germline lookup yields CDR1 GTSNPN and CDR2 SVGIG (reference sequence). V was pared by 4 bases and J by 3 bases, with 12 bases between. Drawing the rest from reference TRBV30 and TRBJ1-2, the complete variable domain is SQTIHQWPATLVQPVGSPLSLECTVEGTSNPNLYWYRQAAGRGLQLLFYSVGIGQISSEVPQNLSASRPQDRQFILSSKKLLLSDSGFYLCAWTVGRDYGYTFGSGTRLTVV.

Only a few counts were recorded for this clonotype. The rearrangement links TRBV7-9 to TRBJ1-5; 10 nucleotides line up with TRBD1. V trimming: 1 base; J trimming: 6 bases; junction bases outside the gene matches: 6. CDR1 is SEHNR, CDR2 FQNEAQ, per germline (reference sequence). The CDR3 spans 16 residues. The DNA of the CDR3 is TGTGCCAGCAGCTTAGGCGACAGGGGGCAGGGTCAGCCCCAGCATTTT. Translating it yields CASSLGDRGQGQPQHF.

This clonotype appeared many times. The genes are TRBV28 and TRBJ2-4; 9 bases line up with TRBD1. Germline V gives CDR1 MDHEN, CDR2 SYDVKM. V shed 5 bases and J 0 bases; nucleotides not matched to a gene: 11. This CDR3 region has 18 residues. In DNA form, the CDR3 reads TGTGCCAGCAGTCCTGAGACAGGGGGGACCCTAGCCAAAAACATTCAGTACTTC. The encoded protein is CASSPETGGTLAKNIQYF. The variable domain in full, completed from reference TRBV28 and TRBJ2-4, reads DVKVTQSSRYLVKRTGEKVFLECVQDMDHENMFWYRQDPGLGLRLIYFSYDVKMKEKGDIPEGYSVSREKKERFSLILESASTNQTSMYLCASSPETGGTLAKNIQYFGAGTRLSVL.

There are many counts of this clonotype. The J gene is TRBJ1-5, the V gene TRBV3-1; D unclear. Per germline, CDR1 LGHDT and CDR2 YNNKEL (reference sequence). V dropped 0 bases and J dropped 10 bases, with 22 bases sitting between them. The CDR3 consists of 17 residues. CDR3 sequence reads: CASSQDYGAPKGGPQHF. CDR3 bases: TGTGCCAGCAGCCAAGATTACGGAGCCCCCAAAGGAGGACCCCAGCATTTT.

V usage is TRBV6-2 or TRBV6-3 and J usage is TRBJ2-4, with 7 bases lining up with TRBD1. J lost 0 bases, V lost 4 bases, and 9 bases had no gene match. Germline V gene lookup returns CDR1 MNHEY and CDR2 SVGEGT. This CDR3 comprises 17 residues. For the CDR3, the DNA is TGTGCCAGCAGTTTGATTTGGGACAGCCCAGCCAAAAACATTCAGTACTTC. Protein sequence: CASSLIWDSPAKNIQYF.

This clonotype came up many times. The chain links TRBV12-3 or TRBV12-4 to TRBJ2-3; TRBD2 matches at 8 bases. The CDR3 is made up of 17 amino acids. J gave up 4 bases and V 5 bases, and 14 bases lay outside the gene matches. CDR3: CASSRSGRAGGADTQYF. The DNA for the CDR3 is TGTGCCAGCAGTCGAAGCGGGCGGGCCGGGGGGGCAGATACGCAGTATTTT.

V gene TRBV20-1 combines with J gene TRBJ2-1; 9 bases are a match to TRBD2. The CDR3 sequence is 17 residues long. V lost 0 bases and J lost 1; bases outside the gene matches: 7. Germline CDR1 and CDR2: DFQATT and SNEGSKA (reference sequence). CDR3 loop: CSARDGRGLASYNEQFF. DNA for the CDR3: TGCAGTGCTAGAGATGGGCGAGGACTAGCGTCCTACAATGAGCAGTTCTTC.

This clonotype was detected many times. The V call is TRBV28, the J call TRBJ1-4, with a tentative D call TRBD1 (5 bases). Germline V lookup: CDR1 MDHEN, CDR2 SYDVKM. Trimming pared 7 bases from V and 5 bases from J, leaving 17 bases between. The CDR3 sequence is 15 residues long. The CDR3 DNA is TGTGCCAGCACGAAGGGCAGGGAACCAAATGAAAAACTGTTTTTT. It is translated as CASTKGREPNEKLFF.

This clonotype was counted only a few times. V is TRBV12-3 or TRBV12-4 and J is TRBJ2-1; 8 bases are shared with TRBD1. The CDR3 runs 15 residues. The J segment lost 1 base and the V segment lost 6 bases, leaving 5 bases of the junction unmatched. The CDR3 loop reads CASSEQGVSYNEQFF. CDR3 in DNA: TGTGCCAGCAGCGAACAGGGGGTTTCCTACAATGAGCAGTTCTTC.

The chain employs TRBV24-1 and TRBJ2-7, with D maybe TRBD1 (5 bases). From germline, CDR1 is KGHDR and CDR2 SFDVKD. With 1 base removed from V and 9 bases from J, the gap between germline ends came to 6 bases. CDR3 length: 11 residues. CDR3: CATSDFRVQYF. The CDR3 region has the DNA TGTGCCACCAGTGATTTCAGGGTGCAGTACTTC.

This clonotype appeared many times. CDR3 amino acids: CASRAGLGSTDTQYF. The CDR3, as DNA: TGTGCCAGCAGAGCGGGACTCGGCAGCACAGATACGCAGTATTTT. The chain uses TRBV2 and TRBJ2-3; 7 bases are shared with TRBD2. The CDR3 spans 15 residues. V lost 6 bases and J lost 0; bases outside the gene matches: 6. The germline V gene has CDR1 SNHLY and CDR2 FYNNEI.

The chain joins TRBV7-2 to TRBJ2-1; 11 nucleotides match TRBD2. The germline CDR1 and CDR2 sequences are SGHTA and FQGNSA. V gave up 4 bases and J gave up 15 bases; unmatched junction bases: 8. The CDR3 loop spans 13 amino acids. CDR3 bases: TGTGCCAGCAGCTCCCCAGCTAGCGGGAGGTGGTTCTTC. Translated, it gives CASSSPASGRWFF. The variable domain in full, with the rest retrieved from reference TRBV7-2 and TRBJ2-1, is GAGVSQSPSNKVTEKGKDVELRCDPISGHTALYWYRQSLGQGLEFLIYFQGNSAPDKSGLPSDRFSAERTGGSVSTLTIQRTQQEDSAVYLCASSSPASGRWFFGPGTRLTVL.

Note on this clonotype: It may be a read error: a sequence one base away is much more abundant. The chain recombines TRBV28 with TRBJ1-1; D gene unclear. Germline V gene data show CDR1 as MDHEN and CDR2 as SYDVKM. This CDR3 is 15 amino acids long. The CDR3 loop is CASSSPGGQNTEALF. The CDR3 nucleotides are TGTGCCAGCAGTTCACCCGGAGGGCAGAACACTGAAGCTCTCTTT.

The genes are TRBV9 and TRBJ1-3; 8 bases fit TRBD1. The ends lost 3 bases at V and 0 bases at J; junction bases unmatched: 5. The germline gives CDR1 SGDLS, CDR2 YYNGEE. The CDR3 runs to 16 residues. Here the CDR3 DNA reads TGTGCCAGCAGCGCCGACAGGGGCTTCTCTGGAAACACCATATATTTT. Residues: CASSADRGFSGNTIYF.

The chain uses TRBV20-1 and TRBJ2-1; 10 bases match TRBD1. V shed 1 base and J 7 bases; nucleotides not matched to a gene: 10. The CDR3 length is 16 residues. Germline CDR1 and CDR2: DFQATT and SNEGSKA (reference sequence). The CDR3 is CSARGGQGGAPNEQFF. In nucleotides, the CDR3 is TGCAGTGCTAGAGGCGGACAGGGGGGAGCCCCAAATGAGCAGTTCTTC.

This clonotype has a handful of counts. The chain couples TRBV6-1 to TRBJ2-5; 8 bases are shared with TRBD2. The CDR3 totals 15 residues. J lost 5 bases, V lost 3 bases, and 8 bases had no gene match. CDR1 MNHNS and CDR2 SASEGT come from the germline V gene. The CDR3 spells CASSDPGRARETQYF. DNA of the CDR3: TGTGCCAGCAGTGACCCCGGGAGGGCAAGGGAGACCCAGTACTTC.

J is TRBJ2-7 and V is TRBV29-1; D may be TRBD1 or TRBD2 (5 bases each). Trimming removed 6 bases from V and 0 bases from J, with 9 bases in between. Germline V lookup: CDR1 SQVTM, CDR2 ANQGSEA. The CDR3 is 12 residues long. This CDR3 reads CSVGDGSYEQYF. In nucleotides, the CDR3 is TGCAGCGTGGGGGACGGCTCCTACGAGCAGTACTTC.

This clonotype was seen repeatedly, ten times or more. V gene TRBV29-1 combines with J gene TRBJ2-3; possibly TRBD1 for D (5 bases). Per the germline V gene, CDR1 is SQVTM and CDR2 is ANQGSEA. This CDR3 is 14 amino acids long. V was trimmed by 7 bases and J by 1 base, leaving 15 bases between them. The CDR3 is CSGRQTGGTDTQYF. The CDR3 nucleotides are TGCAGCGGCAGACAGACCGGAGGCACAGATACGCAGTATTTT.

In this sample, this clonotype turned up many times. The chain links TRBV28 to TRBJ2-1; D call uncertain. The CDR3 has 11 residues. Germline values: CDR1 MDHEN, CDR2 SYDVKM. The V gene lost 3 bases and the J gene lost 8 bases, with 5 bases spanning the gap. The CDR3 loop reads CASSFLYEQFF. Here the CDR3 DNA reads TGTGCCAGCAGTTTTTTATATGAGCAGTTCTTC.

The chain recombines TRBV6-4 with TRBJ2-2; possibly TRBD1 or TRBD2 for D (6 bases each). This CDR3 region has 14 residues. V was cut by 2 bases and J by 4 bases, with 8 bases left in between. The germline V gene encodes CDR1 MRHNA and CDR2 SNTAGT. CDR3 sequence reads: CASSDKGGTGELFF. In nucleotides, the CDR3 is TGTGCCAGCAGTGACAAGGGGGGCACCGGGGAGCTGTTTTTT.